This TCR beta chain was sequenced during a study of CD8 T cells in Susac syndrome. The CDR3 extends over 15 amino acids. Germline CDR1 is DFQATT and CDR2 is SNEGSKA (reference sequence). Deletions cut 0 bases from V and 1 base from J, with 12 bases between. Note on this clonotype: Its target is unknown.

When the RNA was reverse transcribed, random hexamers were used with an input of roughly 0.45 to 1 ug. By means of immunoSEQ multiplex PCR, TCR beta CDR3 spanning 54 Vbeta and 13 Jbeta underwent amplification. TCRdb reprocessed the immunoSEQ multiplex PCR reads with MiXCR, giving one entry per CDR3 protein. Altogether more than 150,000 distinct CDR3 sequences are present, less than 97% being singletons, with the ten largest covering 0.15%. Sequencing of TCR beta was performed on blood CD8+ and CD4+ T cells. Both CD4+ and CD8+ T cells were negatively isolated, and TEMRA cells underwent FACS enrichment. Overall study findings and caveats: Acknowledgment was made by the study that its TCR sequencing and HLA analysis involved a relatively small number of individuals.

The sample taken for sequencing was CD8+ T cells from PBMCs. The V call is TRBV20-1, the J call TRBJ1-1; D not certain. The TCR sequence derives from a human donor with multiple sclerosis. The CDR3 reads CSARDRVAPNTEAFF. Here the CDR3 DNA reads TGCAGTGCTAGAGATCGGGTGGCCCCGAACACTGAAGCTTTCTTT.